Below, 11 T cell receptor beta chains from the same sample are listed, as sequenced in a study of shared clonotypes between healthy human individuals. TCRdb keeps only in-frame clones here, not all; method: immunoSEQ multiplex PCR. Found here are about 1 million clones, around 76% of them singletons; the top ten hold 1.4%. The sample comprised memory CD4+ T cells sorted from blood. Subset reported: CD45RA-negative fraction. These receptors all come from a man aged 18 to 29 in good health.

The chain couples TRBV5-1 to TRBJ1-2; D gene unclear. The CDR3 has 13 amino acids. The V gene lost 1 base and the J gene lost 4 bases, with 8 bases spanning the gap. Per the germline V gene, CDR1 is SGHRS and CDR2 is YFSETQ. CDR3 amino acids: CASSLSMGYGYTF. CDR3 bases: TGCGCCAGCAGCTTGTCTATGGGCTATGGCTACACCTTC.

This chain uses TRBV5-1 with TRBJ2-1, with TRBD1 matching 8 bases. The CDR3 runs to 13 residues. Germline assignment: CDR1 SGHRS and CDR2 YFSETQ. V shed 4 bases, J shed 8 bases, and the junction held 5 bases outside the gene matches. In nucleotides, the CDR3 is TGCGCCAGCAGCGACAGGGGTTGGGATGAGCAGTTCTTC. Its protein product is CASSDRGWDEQFF. Looking up the rest from reference TRBV5-1 and TRBJ2-1 gives the full variable domain: KAGVTQTPRYLIKTRGQQVTLSCSPISGHRSVSWYQQTPGQGLQFLFEYFSETQRNKGNFPGRFSGRQFSNSRSEMNVSTLELGDSALYLCASSDRGWDEQFFGPGTRLTVL.

This clone was found a few times. The V and J genes are TRBV7-8 and TRBJ2-5; TRBD1 or TRBD2 may be the D gene (7 bases each). Trimming removed 5 bases from V and 7 bases from J, with 17 bases in between. The CDR3 totals 14 residues. Germline lookup yields CDR1 SGHVS and CDR2 FQNEAQ. CDR3 residues: CASSDREGVGTQYF. CDR3 coding DNA: TGTGCCAGCAGCGACAGGGAGGGGGTCGGGACCCAGTACTTC.

The chain is built from TRBV11-3 and TRBJ1-1; 9 bases align to TRBD1. The CDR3 covers 14 residues. Germline V gene sequence: CDR1 SGHNT, CDR2 YENEEA. The ends lost 4 bases at V and 7 bases at J; junction bases unmatched: 7. CDR3 DNA sequence: TGTGCCAGCAGCTCGCGGACAGGGGAGTATGAAGCTTTCTTT. This codes for CASSSRTGEYEAFF.

V usage is TRBV10-3 and J usage is TRBJ2-3; the D is unclear. The CDR3 is 13 residues long. The V end was cut by 3 bases, the J end by 1 base, with 5 bases between. Germline V CDR1 and CDR2: ENHRY, SYGVKD. This CDR3 reads CAISDSGTDTQYF. In nucleotides, the CDR3 is TGTGCCATCAGTGACTCAGGCACAGATACGCAGTATTTT.

The gene calls are TRBV30 and TRBJ1-4; D ambiguous. The germline CDR1 and CDR2 sequences are GTSNPN and SVGIG (reference sequence). V lost 4 bases, J lost 10 bases, and 19 bases lay in between. The CDR3 length is 14 residues. CDR3 loop: CAWIDDITAGKLFF. The CDR3 nucleotides read TGTGCCTGGATTGATGATATTACTGCGGGAAAACTGTTTTTT.

This chain links TRBV11-1 with TRBJ2-7; no firm D call. The CDR3 consists of 12 residues. CDR1 is SGHAT and CDR2 is FQDESV in the germline V gene (reference sequence). V lost 0 bases to trimming and J lost 4 bases, with 4 bases between them. The CDR3 is CASSLATYEQYF. CDR3 DNA sequence: TGTGCCAGCAGCTTAGCGACGTACGAGCAGTACTTC.

V and J are TRBV14 and TRBJ2-3; the D is unclear. Per germline, CDR1 SGHDN and CDR2 FVKESK. V was cut by 2 bases and J by 5 bases, with 8 bases left in between. CDR3 length: 13 residues. CDR3 sequence: CASSQRVRDTQYF. Written as DNA, the CDR3 is TGTGCCAGCAGCCAAAGAGTGAGAGATACGCAGTATTTT.

The chain couples TRBV30 to TRBJ1-1; TRBD1 might be the D (5 bases). The CDR3 is 13 amino acids. V was cut by 3 bases and J by 1 base, with 9 bases left in between. Germline lookup yields CDR1 GTSNPN and CDR2 SVGIG (reference sequence). The CDR3 DNA sequence: TGTGCCTGGAGGGTACAGGCGAACACTGAAGCTTTCTTT. Translated, it gives CAWRVQANTEAFF.

The chain employs TRBV9 and TRBJ2-1; 10 bases line up with TRBD2. J gave up 8 bases and V 5 bases, and 19 bases lay outside the gene matches. This CDR3 has 18 amino acids. Per the germline V gene, CDR1 is SGDLS and CDR2 is YYNGEE. The CDR3 reads CASSAETSGLPALDEQFF. Written as DNA, the CDR3 is TGTGCCAGCAGTGCCGAGACTAGCGGGCTCCCCGCCCTCGATGAGCAGTTCTTC.

The chain's CDR3 is CASSVELASSYNEQFF. Here the CDR3 DNA reads TGCGCCAGCAGCGTTGAGCTAGCGAGCTCCTACAATGAGCAGTTCTTC. V is TRBV5-1 and J is TRBJ2-1; a possible D gene is TRBD2 (6 bases). The germline V gene has CDR1 SGHRS and CDR2 YFSETQ. The CDR3 has 16 amino acids. V lost 4 bases, J lost 0 bases, and 14 bases lay in between.